The clone carrying this T cell receptor beta chain came up a few times. Its antigen is unidentified. TCRdb reanalysed the RACE reads using MiXCR and keeps one entry per CDR3 protein. The sample records about 83,000 distinct CDR3 sequences, about 7.5% being singletons. This sample was taken from a study of human T cells and chemical hapten exposure. Study background: Read at 6 days, the patch tests placed 0.01% DPC on the upper back.

Study-wide results and limits: Expanded TCRs showed more large CDR3 clusters than pre-sensitization or healthy control sets. Donors, who had alopecia, may show an immune response that differs from healthy people's.

Stated time point: patch test 1, 2 weeks after DPC sensitization. Treatment described: therapeutic diphenylcyclopropenone sensitization with weekly scalp DPC. This sample comprised whole blood, obtained in connection with sensitization to the hapten diphenylcyclopropenone (DPC). This sequence originates from a woman between 25 and 40 years old with alopecia areata. Some clones in this sample may be carry-over from other donors' samples.

The CDR3 DNA reads as TGCAGTGCTAGGCGTGGTCTCGGGAACACCATATATTTT. This codes for CSARRGLGNTIYF. The chain is built from TRBV20-1 and TRBJ1-3; D is unresolved. This CDR3 has 13 residues. Deletions cut 3 bases from V and 7 bases from J, with 13 bases between. The germline CDR1 and CDR2 sequences are DFQATT and SNEGSKA (reference sequence).